The rows below give T cell receptor beta chains drawn from one sample of a study of spatial heterogeneity in lung cancer. MiXCR was run by TCRdb on the 5' RACE reads, yielding one entry per CDR3 protein. The sample has about 30,000 distinct CDR3 sequences, about 7% seen once. Sequencing was performed on lung tumor tissue, taken at surgery. The receptors derive from a male donor with early-stage non-small cell lung cancer. Both conserved end residues are part of each CDR3. Fields, in order: CDR3 DNA, CDR3 protein, D gene, J gene, clone size, V gene. A D gene is named only where the DNA matches it firmly. Rows give clone size only sometimes, using once, few, many, or a class for an expanded clone.

DNA: TGTGCCAGCAGCTTAGCCGGGACAGGGGGGAACTATGGCTACACCTTC
CDR3: CASSLAGTGGNYGYTF
D: TRBD1
J: TRBJ1-2
size: .
V: TRBV7-2

DNA: TGTGCCAGCAGCGCCGGGGGAGGACTTAACACCGGGGAGCTGTTTTTT
CDR3: CASSAGGGLNTGELFF
D: .
J: TRBJ2-2
size: .
V: TRBV5-4

DNA: TGTGCCAGCAGCTCGACAGGGGGTAATGAAAAACTGTTTTTT
CDR3: CASSSTGGNEKLFF
D: TRBD1
J: TRBJ1-4
size: many
V: TRBV7-8

DNA: TGTGCCAGCAGCTACGGGCCGACAGCTGAAGCTTTCTTT
CDR3: CASSYGPTAEAFF
D: .
J: TRBJ1-1
size: .
V: TRBV7-2

DNA: TGCAGTGCTAGGTTCACGGCCTACGAGCAGTACTTC
CDR3: CSARFTAYEQYF
D: .
J: TRBJ2-7
size: many
V: TRBV20-1

DNA: TGTGCCAGCAGTCTCCGCCCGGGACAGGGGGCTGGGGAAAAACTGTTTTTT
CDR3: CASSLRPGQGAGEKLFF
D: TRBD1
J: TRBJ1-4
size: many
V: TRBV27

DNA: TGTGCCAGCAGCTTAGAAAGGGGACTCCATCAGCCCCAGCATTTT
CDR3: CASSLERGLHQPQHF
D: .
J: TRBJ1-5
size: .
V: TRBV7-2

DNA: TGTGCCAGCACCCAAGGTCCCCAAGAGACCCAGTACTTC
CDR3: CASTQGPQETQYF
D: .
J: TRBJ2-5
size: .
V: TRBV6-6

DNA: TGTGCCAGCAGTTCCCCGACCGGGGGGTCCTACGAGCAGTACTTC
CDR3: CASSSPTGGSYEQYF
D: TRBD2
J: TRBJ2-7
size: many
V: TRBV28

DNA: TGTGCCAGCAGTTACGGGGCGGTGAACACTGAAGCTTTCTTT
CDR3: CASSYGAVNTEAFF
D: .
J: TRBJ1-1
size: few
V: TRBV6-6

DNA: TGCAGTGCCCCAACCGGGGGGGCCCATCAGCCCCAGCATTTT
CDR3: CSAPTGGAHQPQHF
D: .
J: TRBJ1-5
size: many
V: TRBV20-1

DNA: TGTGCCACCGAGGAGCCCGGATCAAAGAAGGTCCACGAGCAGTACTTC
CDR3: CATEEPGSKKVHEQYF
D: .
J: TRBJ2-7
size: many
V: TRBV6-2/TRBV6-3

DNA: TGCGCCAGCAGTGAGACTAGCCTATCGGCAGATACGCAGTATTTT
CDR3: CASSETSLSADTQYF
D: .
J: TRBJ2-3
size: many
V: TRBV10-1

DNA: TGTGCCAGCAGTCAACAGGGTTGGGACAATGAGCAGTTCTTC
CDR3: CASSQQGWDNEQFF
D: .
J: TRBJ2-1
size: many
V: TRBV2

DNA: TGTGCCAGCAAACCACAGCGCTCTGGAAACACCATATATTTT
CDR3: CASKPQRSGNTIYF
D: .
J: TRBJ1-3
size: many
V: TRBV6-1

DNA: TGTGCCTGGAGTCGAACCTTCATGAACACTGAAGCTTTCTTT
CDR3: CAWSRTFMNTEAFF
D: .
J: TRBJ1-1
size: .
V: TRBV30

DNA: TGTGCCAGCTCACCACTGACAGGGACCCAAGAGACCCAGTACTTC
CDR3: CASSPLTGTQETQYF
D: TRBD1
J: TRBJ2-5
size: few
V: TRBV18

DNA: TGTGCCAGCAGCCAAGAAAGGACAGCTAACACTGAAGCTTTCTTT
CDR3: CASSQERTANTEAFF
D: .
J: TRBJ1-1
size: .
V: TRBV4-2

DNA: TGTGCCAGCAGTGAAGTGAGGACAGGGGTTCCCGAGCAGTACTTC
CDR3: CASSEVRTGVPEQYF
D: TRBD1
J: TRBJ2-7
size: many
V: TRBV6-1

DNA: TGTGCCAGCCCCTCACCGGGGGTAAGCACAGATACGCAGTATTTT
CDR3: CASPSPGVSTDTQYF
D: .
J: TRBJ2-3
size: many
V: TRBV7-9

DNA: TGTGCCAGCAGCGTAGGGGTTGTAGATAATTCACCCCTCCACTTT
CDR3: CASSVGVVDNSPLHF
D: .
J: TRBJ1-6
size: few
V: TRBV9

DNA: TGTGCCAGCAGCCCGGACAGTATTCAAGGCTACACCTTC
CDR3: CASSPDSIQGYTF
D: .
J: TRBJ1-2
size: few
V: TRBV6-6

DNA: TGTGCCAGCAGTTATGGGGAAGGGGACACCCAATACTCACCCCTCCACTTT
CDR3: CASSYGEGDTQYSPLHF
D: .
J: TRBJ1-6
size: .
V: TRBV6-6

DNA: TGTGCCAGCAGCTCCGGACAGGGTAAATCCGGGGAGCTGTTTTTT
CDR3: CASSSGQGKSGELFF
D: TRBD1
J: TRBJ2-2
size: .
V: TRBV27

DNA: TGTGCCAGCAGGCGTGCGGGGGTCGACAACAATGAGCAGTTCTTC
CDR3: CASRRAGVDNNEQFF
D: TRBD2
J: TRBJ2-1
size: many
V: TRBV7-8

DNA: TGTGCCAGCAGCTTGGATGTAGGGTTATCTGGAAACACCATATATTTT
CDR3: CASSLDVGLSGNTIYF
D: .
J: TRBJ1-3
size: .
V: TRBV5-6

DNA: TGTGCCAGCAGCTTAGGGAAACAATATAGCACAGATACGCAGTATTTT
CDR3: CASSLGKQYSTDTQYF
D: .
J: TRBJ2-3
size: many
V: TRBV11-2

DNA: TGTGCCAGCAGCTCCGGGACAGGGAATTCGAACACTGAAGCTTTCTTT
CDR3: CASSSGTGNSNTEAFF
D: TRBD1
J: TRBJ1-1
size: many
V: TRBV7-9

DNA: TGTGCCAGCAGTTACTCGAAACAGGCTGAATCACCCCTCCACTTT
CDR3: CASSYSKQAESPLHF
D: .
J: TRBJ1-6
size: .
V: TRBV6-5

DNA: TGTGCCAGCAGCCCCAGGGGTCGAGGGACCTACAATGAGCAGTTCTTC
CDR3: CASSPRGRGTYNEQFF
D: .
J: TRBJ2-1
size: many
V: TRBV4-2

DNA: TGCAGCGTTGGGTCCGGGGATACGCAGTATTTT
CDR3: CSVGSGDTQYF
D: .
J: TRBJ2-3
size: .
V: TRBV29-1

DNA: TGCAGTGCTAATCCAGGGACAGCGGGAAACACCATATATTTT
CDR3: CSANPGTAGNTIYF
D: TRBD1
J: TRBJ1-3
size: few
V: TRBV20-1

DNA: TGTGCCAGCAGCTTAGGTCTGATTGGGGAGCTGTTTTTT
CDR3: CASSLGLIGELFF
D: .
J: TRBJ2-2
size: .
V: TRBV11-2

DNA: TGTGCCAGCAGTACGACGGACACTAATGAAAAACTGTTTTTT
CDR3: CASSTTDTNEKLFF
D: .
J: TRBJ1-4
size: few
V: TRBV6-5

DNA: TGTGCCAGCAGTTACACCAGGGATCGAAATGAAAAACTGTTTTTT
CDR3: CASSYTRDRNEKLFF
D: .
J: TRBJ1-4
size: many
V: TRBV6-5

DNA: TGTGCCAGCAGCCAAGACGCGGCGAACACCGGGGAGCTGTTTTTT
CDR3: CASSQDAANTGELFF
D: .
J: TRBJ2-2
size: many
V: TRBV4-2

DNA: TGTGCCAGCAGCTCTCCGAGACTAGCAGATACGCAGTATTTT
CDR3: CASSSPRLADTQYF
D: .
J: TRBJ2-3
size: many
V: TRBV7-9

DNA: TGTGCCAGCAGTTACGGTGGACGGTCATCCTACAATGAGCAGTTCTTC
CDR3: CASSYGGRSSYNEQFF
D: .
J: TRBJ2-1
size: many
V: TRBV6-2/TRBV6-3

DNA: TGTGCCAGCAGCCCTACCGCCGGGACCAGGGGTGAAAAACTGTTTTTT
CDR3: CASSPTAGTRGEKLFF
D: .
J: TRBJ1-4
size: few
V: TRBV7-9

DNA: TGTGCCAGCAGCTTAAACAGGGCATGGAATCAGCCCCAGCATTTT
CDR3: CASSLNRAWNQPQHF
D: .
J: TRBJ1-5
size: many
V: TRBV7-2

DNA: TGTGCCAGCAGTTTCCGGGACAGGGCCCTGTCCGAGCAGTACTTC
CDR3: CASSFRDRALSEQYF
D: TRBD1
J: TRBJ2-7
size: .
V: TRBV27

DNA: TGCAGTGCTAGTCGGACAGGGCCCACCGGGGAGCTGTTTTTT
CDR3: CSASRTGPTGELFF
D: TRBD1
J: TRBJ2-2
size: many
V: TRBV20-1

DNA: TGCAGTGTACACCTCGGCGGCACAGATACGCAGTATTTT
CDR3: CSVHLGGTDTQYF
D: .
J: TRBJ2-3
size: many
V: TRBV20-1

DNA: TGTGCCAGCAGTTTATCTTCCGGAGGGGACACTGAAGCTTTCTTT
CDR3: CASSLSSGGDTEAFF
D: .
J: TRBJ1-1
size: .
V: TRBV27

DNA: TGCGCCAGCAGCTCTCAAGGATCGGCTGAAGCTTTCTTT
CDR3: CASSSQGSAEAFF
D: .
J: TRBJ1-1
size: few
V: TRBV5-1

DNA: TGTGCCAGCAGTGGGAGACAGGGAATTGGGACGCAGTATTTT
CDR3: CASSGRQGIGTQYF
D: TRBD1
J: TRBJ2-3
size: many
V: TRBV6-2/TRBV6-3

DNA: TGCGCCAGCAGCCAAGCGACAGGGGTGAATGGGGCCAACGTCCTGACTTTC
CDR3: CASSQATGVNGANVLTF
D: TRBD1
J: TRBJ2-6
size: few
V: TRBV4-3

DNA: TGTGCCAGCAGCGTAGGGCAAATGAACACCGGGGAGCTGTTTTTT
CDR3: CASSVGQMNTGELFF
D: .
J: TRBJ2-2
size: many
V: TRBV9

DNA: TGTGCCAGCAGTTACACCGGCAGGGAGCGCCCGAGGCCCCAGCATTTT
CDR3: CASSYTGRERPRPQHF
D: .
J: TRBJ1-5
size: .
V: TRBV6-2/TRBV6-3

DNA: TGTGCCAGCAGCCCCCGGGACAGGATTGGGGAGTTCTTC
CDR3: CASSPRDRIGEFF
D: TRBD1
J: TRBJ2-1
size: many
V: TRBV5-5

DNA: TGTGCCAGCAGCTTGGGCAGGGGCAATCAGCCCCAGCATTTT
CDR3: CASSLGRGNQPQHF
D: .
J: TRBJ1-5
size: .
V: TRBV5-5

DNA: TGTGCCAGCAGTGCAACAGGGACGAAAATCCACGAGCAGTACTTC
CDR3: CASSATGTKIHEQYF
D: .
J: TRBJ2-7
size: .
V: TRBV27

DNA: TGTGCCAGCAGCTTGAATTCAGCGACTAATGAAAAACTGTTTTTT
CDR3: CASSLNSATNEKLFF
D: .
J: TRBJ1-4
size: many
V: TRBV5-5

DNA: TGTGCCAGCAGCCCCGGAGGGAGTCAGCCCCAGCATTTT
CDR3: CASSPGGSQPQHF
D: .
J: TRBJ1-5
size: many
V: TRBV7-2

DNA: TGTGCCAGCAGCTTAGGGGCTAGCGGGGGGAAGGAGACCCAGTACTTC
CDR3: CASSLGASGGKETQYF
D: TRBD2
J: TRBJ2-5
size: few
V: TRBV7-2

DNA: TGCGCCACAACCGGGACACCCACCGGGGAGCTGTTTTTT
CDR3: CATTGTPTGELFF
D: .
J: TRBJ2-2
size: .
V: TRBV10-1

DNA: TGTGCCAGCAGTTACTCCTCGGCAGACCGCTCCTACGAGCAGTACTTC
CDR3: CASSYSSADRSYEQYF
D: .
J: TRBJ2-7
size: .
V: TRBV6-5